This is a list of T cell receptor beta chains from one sample in a study of vaccination effects on CD4 cells after COVID-19. Antigens for these TCRs are unknown. Libraries were prepared by immunoSEQ multiplex PCR; TCRdb keeps only in-frame clonotypes and omits some of them. Of about 55,000 clones listed, approximately 70% are singletons. This material consisted of CD4+ T cells from PBMCs cultured with SARS-CoV-2 spike peptides, taken before COVID-19 vaccination. All receptors derive from a human donor who received a COVID-19 vaccine. Each CDR3 is given with its conserved first and last residue. A D gene is named only where the DNA matches it firmly. Size is omitted from some rows. Given values are once, few, many or a class for expanded clones.

CASSLAGGRTDTQYF TGTGCCAGCAGCTTAGCGGGGGGGCGGACAGATACGCAGTATTTT TRBJ2-3 TRBV7-9 - -
CASSARGEQYF TGTGCCAGCAGCGCCCGGGGAGAGCAGTACTTC TRBJ2-7 TRBV3-1/TRBV3-2 - -
CASSQDLGGSYNEQFF TGTGCCAGCAGCCAAGATCTAGGGGGCTCCTACAATGAGCAGTTCTTC TRBJ2-1 TRBV3-1/TRBV3-2 - -
CASSPNTGATYEQYF TGTGCCAGCAGCCCCAATACGGGGGCGACCTACGAGCAGTACTTC TRBJ2-7 TRBV4-2 - -
CASSSGDPWSLMNTEAFF TGTGCCAGCAGCTCCGGGGACCCTTGGTCCCTCATGAACACTGAAGCTTTCTTT TRBJ1-1 TRBV7-9 - -
CAITPGTGGSGYTF TGTGCCATCACCCCAGGGACAGGGGGCAGTGGCTACACCTTC TRBJ1-2 TRBV10-3 TRBD1 -
CASSQSRDRGSFSGANVLTF TGTGCCAGCAGCCAAAGCCGGGACAGGGGGTCCTTCTCTGGGGCCAACGTCCTGACTTTC TRBJ2-6 TRBV14 TRBD1 once
CASRFRSSGANVLTF TGTGCCAGCAGATTCAGGAGCTCTGGGGCCAACGTCCTGACTTTC TRBJ2-6 TRBV7-8 - -
CASSEGPGLVPDEQYF TGTGCCAGCAGTGAAGGACCGGGACTAGTCCCCGACGAGCAGTACTTC TRBJ2-7 TRBV6-1 TRBD2 -
CASSQAGLANTGELFF TGCGCCAGCAGCCAAGCGGGACTAGCAAACACCGGGGAGCTGTTTTTT TRBJ2-2 TRBV4-3 TRBD2 once
CASSPAGRAGELFF TGTGCCAGCAGTCCCGCGGGGAGGGCCGGGGAGCTGTTTTTT TRBJ2-2 TRBV28 TRBD2 -
CASSQGQLETQYF TGCGCCAGCAGCCAAGGACAGTTGGAGACCCAGTACTTC TRBJ2-5 TRBV4-1 - -
CASIGGSLSGANVLTF TGTGCCAGCATCGGTGGGTCGCTCTCTGGGGCCAACGTCCTGACTTTC TRBJ2-6 TRBV28 - -
CASSSGLAGATDEQFF TGTGCCAGCAGCTCGGGACTAGCGGGAGCTACAGATGAGCAGTTCTTC TRBJ2-1 TRBV5-4 TRBD2 few
CASSSRPAGGETQYF TGTGCCAGCAGCTCCCGGCCGGCCGGGGGAGAGACCCAGTACTTC TRBJ2-5 TRBV11-2 - -
CASSLAGWREKLFF TGTGCCAGCAGCTTGGCAGGGTGGCGCGAAAAACTGTTTTTT TRBJ1-4 TRBV5-5 - -
CASSLGKLQSPLHF TGTGCCAGCAGCTTGGGAAAACTTCAGTCACCCCTCCACTTT TRBJ1-6 TRBV5-6 - few
CASSLGSGGAVEQFF TGTGCCAGCAGCTTAGGTAGCGGGGGGGCCGTTGAGCAGTTCTTC TRBJ2-1 TRBV7-2 TRBD2 once
CASKAVSGNTIYF TGTGCCAGCAAGGCCGTCTCTGGAAACACCATATATTTT TRBJ1-3 TRBV6-5 - -
CAHGGDGGEQFF TGTGCCCACGGAGGGGACGGCGGTGAGCAGTTCTTC TRBJ2-1 TRBV10-3 - -
CASSLPQEGFWDQETQYF TGTGCCAGCAGCTTACCGCAGGAAGGTTTTTGGGATCAAGAGACCCAGTACTTC TRBJ2-5 TRBV7-6 - -
CASSGPREQFF TGTGCCAGCAGTGGACCGAGAGAGCAGTTCTTC TRBJ2-1 TRBV6-6 - -
CATSFQGYNEQFF TGTGCCACCAGTTTCCAGGGTTACAATGAGCAGTTCTTC TRBJ2-1 TRBV15 - once
CASSLNWGGGYTF TGTGCCAGCAGCCTCAATTGGGGGGGTGGCTACACCTTC TRBJ1-2 TRBV7-2 - few
CASSVDQGGTGNEQYF TGTGCCAGCAGCGTAGACCAGGGGGGGACGGGGAACGAGCAGTACTTC TRBJ2-7 TRBV9 - few
CASSLGRGLGETQYF TGTGCTAGCAGCTTAGGCAGGGGCTTAGGAGAGACCCAGTACTTC TRBJ2-5 TRBV7-7 - -
CASKGGGNSPLHF TGTGCCAGCAAAGGCGGAGGGAATTCACCCCTCCACTTT TRBJ1-6 TRBV2 - few
CASSQERGGWLNTEAFF TGTGCCAGCAGCCAAGAAAGAGGAGGGTGGCTGAACACTGAAGCTTTCTTT TRBJ1-1 TRBV14 - once
CASSTQGRGGELFF TGTGCCAGCAGTACACAGGGGAGGGGCGGGGAGCTGTTTTTT TRBJ2-2 TRBV6-5 - -
CASSPGQYNEQFF TGTGCCAGCTCACCAGGGCAGTACAATGAGCAGTTCTTC TRBJ2-1 TRBV18 - -
CASSPGIQETQYF TGTGCCAGCTCACCAGGGATCCAAGAGACCCAGTACTTC TRBJ2-5 TRBV18 - -
CASSIGGLAFTGELFF TGTGCCAGCAGCATCGGGGGACTAGCTTTCACCGGGGAGCTGTTTTTT TRBJ2-2 TRBV2 TRBD2 -
CASSLWGAPNYGYTF TGTGCCAGCAGTTTATGGGGGGCCCCTAACTATGGCTACACCTTC TRBJ1-2 TRBV28 - -
CAISRDRVNTGELFF TGTGCCATCAGCCGGGACAGGGTTAACACCGGGGAGCTGTTTTTT TRBJ2-2 TRBV10-3 TRBD1 -
CASRWTRLSRATNEKLFF TGTGCCAGCCGCTGGACCCGACTAAGTCGTGCCACTAATGAAAAACTGTTTTTT TRBJ1-4 TRBV28 - -
CASKPSGKGAYEQYF TGTGCCAGCAAACCTTCTGGGAAGGGGGCCTACGAGCAGTACTTC TRBJ2-7 TRBV28 - -
CASSLARFTEAFF TGTGCCAGCAGTTTAGCCAGGTTCACTGAAGCTTTCTTT TRBJ1-1 TRBV12-3/TRBV12-4 - -
CASKPGQGIYGYTF TGTGCCAGTAAACCAGGACAGGGTATCTATGGCTACACCTTC TRBJ1-2 TRBV19 TRBD1 -